This T cell receptor beta chain was observed in a study of blood T cells in healthy people across ages. A second about 7 to 11 cycle PCR used barcoded and J-beta primers. One entry per CDR3 protein results from TCRdb running MiXCR on the 5' RACE reads. The sample contains 710,000 or so distinct CDR3 sequences, about 24% of which appear only once. This clonotype appeared a few times. Its antigen is as yet unknown. The germline V and J ends were trimmed by 2 bases and 2 bases, with 1 base remaining between them. The length of the CDR3 is 12 residues. CDR1 MRHNA and CDR2 SNTAGT come from the germline V gene. General study findings and limits: Donors of long life had a larger count of naive CD4+ cells and greater diversity than aged donors. Percentage of naive T cells showed a strong correlation with TCR beta diversity. Significant beta diversity loss was already apparent by age approximately 36, declining roughly linearly. Estimates based on one million T cells were treated as lower bounds.

What was sequenced was blood. The chain couples TRBV6-4 to TRBJ2-1, with no clear D. This clonotype originated in a man aged 70-80 years in good health. The CDR3 bases are TGTGCCAGCAGTGACACCTACAATGAGCAGTTCTTC. This gives the protein CASSDTYNEQFF.